This paragraph reports one T cell receptor (beta chain). A read error may produce the germline difference seen at one junction end. The data were obtained in a study of tumor and adjacent non-tumor tissue in lung cancer. RNA was extracted from bulk tissue without any cell sorting. Between August and November 2014, newly diagnosed, chemotherapy-naive lung cancer patients underwent thoracic surgery in China. The germline V gene encodes CDR1 SGHRS and CDR2 YFSETQ. The CDR3 runs 12 residues. A modified ARM-PCR protocol with three rounds of nested PCR amplified TCRbeta. TCRdb recomputed calls from the multiplex PCR reads with MiXCR, one row per CDR3 protein. The data show tens of thousands of distinct CDR3 sequences, about 70% seen once.

The TCR was taken from a man in his sixties with non-small cell lung cancer. The genes are TRBV5-1 and TRBJ2-2; D gene unclear. The sequencing input was lung tumor tissue. The CDR3 region is CARSFNTWELFF. The CDR3 region has the DNA TGCGCCAGGAGCTTTAACACCTGGGAGCTGTTTTTT.